These 15 T cell receptor beta chains came from one sample sequenced in a study of blood T cell repertoires in COVID-19. TCRdb's table, derived via immunoSEQ multiplex PCR, lists solely in-frame clones and lacks some. The sample yields 110,000 to 150,000 clones, approximately 88% seen once. Sequencing used peripheral blood. These receptors came from a man between 65 and 79 years old with acute or convalescent COVID-19.

This chain connects TRBV19 to TRBJ1-4, with D possibly TRBD1 on 5 matching bases. The CDR3 covers 14 residues. Trimming took off 8 bases at V and 2 bases at J, with 12 bases between the two ends. Germline V gene data show CDR1 as LNHDA and CDR2 as SQIVND (reference sequence). In DNA form, the CDR3 reads TGTGCCAGTGGGGCGGGACGGACTAATGAAAAACTGTTTTTT. This codes for CASGAGRTNEKLFF.

The chain combines TRBV5-1 with TRBJ1-4; TRBD1 matches 9 bases. This CDR3 contains 13 residues. The germline V gene encodes CDR1 SGHRS and CDR2 YFSETQ. V was pared by 5 bases and J by 10 bases, with 6 bases of the junction left unmatched. CDR3: CASRGTGLGKLFF. In nucleotides, the CDR3 is TGCGCCAGCAGGGGGACAGGGCTCGGAAAACTGTTTTTT.

DNA for the CDR3: TGCGCCAGCAGCTCGCCGGGACAGGAGACCTATGGCTACACCTTC. Its protein is CASSSPGQETYGYTF. The genes are TRBV5-1 and TRBJ1-2; 8 positions match TRBD1. V gave up 3 bases and J gave up 4 bases; unmatched junction bases: 8. CDR3 length: 15 residues. Germline V gene lookup returns CDR1 SGHRS and CDR2 YFSETQ.

This clone was picked up a small number of times. This CDR3 is also generated by other DNA sequences in the sample. CDR3 nucleotide sequence: TGTGCCAGCAGTTACTCTCGGGGGGCTAACTATGGCTACACCTTC. This sequence encodes CASSYSRGANYGYTF. This chain joins TRBV6-5 and TRBJ1-2; TRBD1 is a possible D gene (5 bases). There are 15 residues in the CDR3. Trimming stripped 0 bases from V and 0 bases from J, with 8 bases between. Germline V gene sequence: CDR1 MNHEY, CDR2 SVGAGI.

V is TRBV5-1 and J is TRBJ2-3, with 7 bases identical to TRBD1. There are 13 residues in the CDR3. Looked up from germline, CDR1 is SGHRS and CDR2 is YFSETQ. Trimming took 1 base from V and 11 from J; bases not matched to a gene: 7. The CDR3, as DNA: TGCGCCAGCAGCTTGAGGGACAGCGCACGGCAGTATTTT. Its protein product is CASSLRDSARQYF.

The chain employs TRBV3-1 (or the pseudogene TRBV3-2) and TRBJ2-7; 12 bases map to TRBD2. Germline CDR1 reads LGHDT; CDR2 reads YNNKEL (reference sequence). The CDR3 is 15 amino acids. V lost 1 base, J lost 4 bases, and 2 bases stayed unmatched. The CDR3 reads CASSQALAGGYEQYF. The CDR3 DNA reads TGTGCCAGCAGCCAAGCACTAGCGGGAGGATACGAGCAGTACTTC.

The rearrangement uses TRBV19 and TRBJ2-1; TRBD2 aligns across 10 bases. V lost 5 bases and J lost 4; bases outside the gene matches: 11. Germline lookup yields CDR1 LNHDA and CDR2 SQIVND (reference sequence). The CDR3 runs to 17 residues. In DNA, the CDR3 is TGTGCCAGTAGTCCTTCTAGCGGGGGTAAAAATTACAATGAGCAGTTCTTC. Its protein is CASSPSSGGKNYNEQFF.

The rearrangement joins TRBV3-1 (or the pseudogene TRBV3-2) to TRBJ1-1; 8 nucleotides line up with TRBD1. The CDR3 is 15 amino acids. V lost 4 bases to trimming and J lost 4 bases; unmatched junction nucleotides: 8. Germline CDR1 is LGHDT and CDR2 is YNNKEL (reference sequence). The CDR3 here is CASSPRTGMATEAFF. CDR3 DNA: TGTGCCAGCAGCCCCAGGACAGGGATGGCCACTGAAGCTTTCTTT.

This chain uses TRBV19 with TRBJ2-4, with 7 bases matching TRBD1. J was trimmed by 8 bases and V by 4 bases; bases with no gene match: 14. Germline V gene data show CDR1 as LNHDA and CDR2 as SQIVND (reference sequence). CDR3 length: 16 amino acids. CDR3 DNA: TGTGCCAGTAGTAGGGGGAAATTGACAGGGACGGACATTCAGTACTTC. Amino acids: CASSRGKLTGTDIQYF.

The V call is TRBV13, the J call TRBJ2-1; 7 bases fit TRBD2. The trim removed 3 bases at V and 4 bases at J, leaving 6 bases unmatched. The CDR3 runs to 15 residues. Germline V lookup: CDR1 PRHDT, CDR2 FYEKMQ (reference sequence). CDR3 coding DNA: TGTGCCAGCAGCTTCCGGACTAGTGGATACAATGAGCAGTTCTTC. It specifies CASSFRTSGYNEQFF.

This chain connects TRBV30 to TRBJ1-1, with D possibly TRBD1 on 5 matching bases. Trimming pared 0 bases from V and 1 base from J, leaving 6 bases between. Germline values: CDR1 GTSNPN, CDR2 SVGIG (reference sequence). This CDR3 has 13 residues. CDR3 bases: TGTGCCTGGAGTGTCAGGGCGAACACTGAAGCTTTCTTT. It yields the protein CAWSVRANTEAFF. Based on the CDR3 plus reference TRBV30 and TRBJ1-1, the full variable domain is SQTIHQWPATLVQPVGSPLSLECTVEGTSNPNLYWYRQAAGRGLQLLFYSVGIGQISSEVPQNLSASRPQDRQFILSSKKLLLSDSGFYLCAWSVRANTEAFFGQGTRLTVV.

This clone appeared a few times. Here the CDR3 reads CASSWEGMDTIYF. The CDR3 DNA reads as TGTGCCAGCAGCTGGGAGGGCATGGACACCATATATTTT. V is TRBV3-1 (or the pseudogene TRBV3-2) and J is TRBJ1-3, with no clear D. This CDR3 is 13 amino acids long. Germline V gives CDR1 LGHDT, CDR2 YNNKEL (reference sequence). V lost 5 bases and J 8 bases, leaving 13 bases between the germline ends.

The chain uses TRBV5-1 and TRBJ1-3, with no clear D. The CDR3 has 14 residues. V lost 0 bases and J lost 4, with 8 bases in between. Germline assignment: CDR1 SGHRS and CDR2 YFSETQ. The CDR3 coding sequence is TGCGCCAGCAGCTTGGGGGGAGAAGGAAACACCATATATTTT. Translating gives CASSLGGEGNTIYF. Variable domain in full (rest from reference TRBV5-1 and TRBJ1-3): KAGVTQTPRYLIKTRGQQVTLSCSPISGHRSVSWYQQTPGQGLQFLFEYFSETQRNKGNFPGRFSGRQFSNSRSEMNVSTLELGDSALYLCASSLGGEGNTIYFGEGSWLTVV.

This clone was observed a single time. The rearrangement joins TRBV2 to TRBJ2-2; D ambiguous. The CDR3 consists of 15 residues. Germline V lookup: CDR1 SNHLY, CDR2 FYNNEI. V was shortened by 7 bases and J by 3 bases, with 15 bases between the two germline ends. CDR3 residues: CASTRAPIDTGELFF. As DNA, the CDR3 is TGTGCCAGCACGCGTGCTCCGATCGACACCGGGGAGCTGTTTTTT.

This chain uses TRBV19 with TRBJ1-2; D is unresolved. Between the trimmed V and J ends, which lost 5 bases and 2 bases, there was a span of 15 bases. From germline, CDR1 is LNHDA and CDR2 SQIVND (reference sequence). The CDR3 sequence is 15 residues long. As DNA, the CDR3 is TGTGCCAGTAGTCGCCGACAAGATGCGAACTATGGCTACACCTTC. This translates into CASSRRQDANYGYTF. The complete variable domain, with remaining parts taken from reference TRBV19 and TRBJ1-2, reads DGGITQSPKYLFRKEGQNVTLSCEQNLNHDAMYWYRQDPGQGLRLIYYSQIVNDFQKGDIAEGYSVSREKKESFPLTVTSAQKNPTAFYLCASSRRQDANYGYTFGSGTRLTVV.